The rows below give T cell receptor beta chains drawn from one sample of a study of blood T cells in healthy people across ages. One entry per CDR3 protein, called by TCRdb with MiXCR from the 5' RACE reads. The data hold 780,000 or so distinct CDR3 sequences, with about 55% observed a single time. The sample consisted of blood. The receptors were sampled from a man older than 75 in good health. Both conserved end residues are part of each CDR3. Each record gives: clone size, V gene, D gene, J gene, CDR3 protein, CDR3 DNA. The D gene is left open where the match is weak. The size entry is marked missing in some rows and otherwise reads once, few, many or a size class.

size: NA; V: TRBV3-1; D: TRBD2; J: TRBJ2-7; CDR3: CASSQDIRAGGFNEQYF; DNA: TGTGCCAGCAGCCAAGATATTAGGGCGGGAGGGTTCAATGAGCAGTACTTC
size: few; V: TRBV6-2/TRBV6-3; D: NA; J: TRBJ2-3; CDR3: CASSSAGNPGDRYAYF; DNA: TGTGCCAGCAGCTCCGCGGGGAACCCCGGGGACAGATACGCGTATTTT
size: NA; V: TRBV9; D: NA; J: TRBJ2-2; CDR3: CASSVGAGTGELFF; DNA: TGTGCCAGCAGCGTAGGAGCGGGCACCGGGGAGCTGTTTTTT
size: few; V: TRBV11-3; D: NA; J: TRBJ1-1; CDR3: CASSPGPDTEAFF; DNA: TGTGCCAGCAGCCCTGGTCCGGACACTGAAGCTTTCTTT
size: few; V: TRBV6-1; D: TRBD1; J: TRBJ1-5; CDR3: CASWETGGNQPQHF; DNA: TGTGCCAGCTGGGAGACAGGGGGCAATCAGCCCCAGCATTTT
size: NA; V: TRBV7-2; D: NA; J: TRBJ1-1; CDR3: CASSLGFTEAFF; DNA: TGTGCCAGCAGCTTGGGCTTCACTGAAGCTTTCTTT
size: NA; V: TRBV5-1; D: TRBD1; J: TRBJ1-6; CDR3: CASSLAGVGGNPPLHF; DNA: TGCGCCAGCAGCTTGGCCGGGGTAGGGGGCAACCCACCCCTCCACTTT
size: few; V: TRBV5-1; D: TRBD2; J: TRBJ2-3; CDR3: CASSLRSGTGADTQYF; DNA: TGCGCCAGCAGCTTGCGGAGCGGGACTGGGGCAGATACGCAGTATTTT
size: NA; V: TRBV7-6; D: NA; J: TRBJ2-1; CDR3: CASSLGWNNEQFF; DNA: TGTGCCAGCAGCTTAGGGTGGAACAATGAGCAGTTCTTC
size: NA; V: TRBV7-9; D: TRBD2; J: TRBJ2-1; CDR3: CASSGPGTRRPMGEQFF; DNA: TGTGCCAGCAGCGGGCCCGGGACTAGACGGCCTATGGGTGAGCAGTTCTTC
size: NA; V: TRBV18; D: NA; J: TRBJ2-7; CDR3: CASSPPSQTYEQYF; DNA: TGTGCCAGCTCACCACCCAGCCAAACCTACGAGCAGTACTTC
size: NA; V: TRBV29-1; D: NA; J: TRBJ2-2; CDR3: CSVDPSNTGELFF; DNA: TGCAGCGTTGATCCCTCGAACACCGGGGAGCTGTTTTTT
size: few; V: TRBV4-2; D: NA; J: TRBJ2-5; CDR3: CASSPRISLSGETQYF; DNA: TGTGCCAGCAGCCCGAGGATTAGCTTATCAGGGGAGACCCAGTACTTC
size: NA; V: TRBV7-2; D: TRBD1; J: TRBJ2-3; CDR3: CASSTQTGGNAYF; DNA: TGTGCCAGCAGCACTCAAACAGGGGGAAACGCGTATTTT
size: NA; V: TRBV11-1; D: TRBD1; J: TRBJ1-5; CDR3: CASSGGTGPNQPQHF; DNA: TGTGCCAGCAGCGGAGGGACAGGTCCAAATCAGCCCCAGCATTTT
size: NA; V: TRBV6-5; D: TRBD1; J: TRBJ2-5; CDR3: CAIGDREETQYF; DNA: TGTGCCATTGGGGACAGGGAAGAGACCCAGTACTTC
size: NA; V: TRBV10-3; D: NA; J: TRBJ2-1; CDR3: CAISDGLGSYNEQFF; DNA: TGTGCCATCAGTGATGGCCTCGGCTCCTACAATGAGCAGTTCTTC
size: NA; V: TRBV28; D: TRBD1; J: TRBJ1-5; CDR3: CASSAPWRGRNQPQHF; DNA: TGTGCCAGCAGTGCCCCCTGGAGGGGGCGGAATCAGCCCCAGCATTTT